Presented here are 20 T cell receptor beta chains from one specimen sequenced in a study of cytomegalovirus exposure and HLA in healthy donors. Amplification used 60 Vbeta primers and 13 Jbeta primers. The method was immunoSEQ multiplex PCR; TCRdb's version includes in-frame clones alone and lacks a portion of them. The repertoire has 95,000 to 150,000 clones, roughly 77% of them found once; the top ten carry around 2%. Sequencing was done on a sample of PBMCs. The source of these receptors is a man between 18 and 29 years old in good health and CMV-seronegative.

This clone came up once. The chain recombines TRBV5-6 with TRBJ2-6, with D possibly TRBD2 on 6 matching bases. CDR1 is SGHDT and CDR2 is YYEEEE in the germline V gene. V lost 4 bases and J 1 base, leaving 6 bases between the germline ends. CDR3 size: 14 residues. The CDR3 region has the DNA TGTGCCAGCAGCCGGGGGTCTGGGGCCAACGTCCTGACTTTC. Its protein is CASSRGSGANVLTF. Together with reference TRBV5-6 and TRBJ2-6, the CDR3 gives the full variable domain: DAGVTQSPTHLIKTRGQQVTLRCSPKSGHDTVSWYQQALGQGPQFIFQYYEEEERQRGNFPDRFSGHQFPNYSSELNVNALLLGDSALYLCASSRGSGANVLTFGAGSRLTVL.

This sequence joins TRBV11-2 and TRBJ1-1, with 7 bases matching TRBD1. With 5 bases clipped from V and 1 base from J, the junction kept 10 bases outside the gene matches. The CDR3 loop spans 16 amino acids. CDR1 and CDR2 from the germline V gene are SGHAT and FQNNGV. This CDR3 is CASSLRQGAGNTEAFF. CDR3 in DNA: TGTGCCAGCAGCCTAAGACAGGGTGCGGGGAACACTGAAGCTTTCTTT.

The chain joins TRBV6-5 to TRBJ2-5; weak D call: TRBD2 (6 bases). In germline, CDR1 is MNHEY, CDR2 SVGAGI. Trimming shortened V by 2 bases and J by 6 bases, and 10 bases separated the two germline ends. The CDR3 length is 13 residues. The CDR3 sequence: CASSYGGLKTQYF. CDR3 bases: TGTGCCAGCAGTTACGGGGGGTTAAAGACCCAGTACTTC.

The gene calls are TRBV10-3 and TRBJ1-2; 12 bases map to TRBD1. There are 15 residues in the CDR3. Germline-derived CDR1 and CDR2 are ENHRY and SYGVKD. The trim removed 0 bases at V and 7 bases at J, leaving 3 bases unmatched. This chain's CDR3 is CAISESGQGARGYTF. CDR3 coding DNA: TGTGCCATCAGTGAGTCGGGACAGGGGGCGCGTGGCTACACCTTC.

The chain is built from TRBV29-1 and TRBJ1-1; D is ambiguous. The CDR3 contains 12 residues. V was trimmed by 5 bases and J by 3 bases, leaving 10 bases between them. Germline CDR1 and CDR2: SQVTM and ANQGSEA. CDR3 sequence: CSVRAGDTEAFF. The CDR3, as DNA: TGCAGCGTTAGGGCCGGGGACACTGAAGCTTTCTTT.

V is TRBV19 and J is TRBJ1-6; possibly TRBD1 for D (5 bases). The germline V gene has CDR1 LNHDA and CDR2 SQIVND (reference sequence). Trimming cost V 10 bases and J 11 bases, with 21 bases left between them. The CDR3 consists of 14 residues. CDR3 sequence (DNA): TGTGCCACCCAGTTCGGGGGGGGTATGGCACCCCTCCACTTT. Translated, it gives CATQFGGGMAPLHF.

The chain uses TRBV4-1 and TRBJ1-2; D gene ambiguous. The CDR3 length is 15 residues. V shed 1 base and J shed 8 bases, with 17 bases lying between them. CDR1 and CDR2 from the germline V gene are MGHRA and YSYEKL. DNA for the CDR3: TGCGCCAGCAGCCAAGTTTCTGGTCTGGAGGGCGGCTACACCTTC. It encodes CASSQVSGLEGGYTF.

This chain connects TRBV6-5 to TRBJ1-3; tentative D call: TRBD1 (6 bases). V lost 2 bases to trimming and J lost 3 bases, with 8 bases between them. CDR1 MNHEY and CDR2 SVGAGI come from the germline V gene. This CDR3 spans 14 amino acids. CDR3: CASSYAGDGNTIYF. The CDR3, as DNA: TGTGCCAGCAGTTACGCAGGGGATGGAAACACCATATATTTT.

This sequence joins TRBV7-3 and TRBJ1-1; no clear D. This CDR3 region has 14 residues. Germline loops: CDR1 SGHTA, CDR2 FQGTGA. Deletions cut 6 bases from V and 0 bases from J, with 11 bases between. The CDR3 reads CASRPDNLNTEAFF. DNA for the CDR3: TGTGCCAGCAGACCTGACAACTTGAACACTGAAGCTTTCTTT.

This clone was detected only once. The V call is TRBV7-9, the J call TRBJ1-1; the D gene is possibly TRBD1 (5 bases). The CDR3 consists of 15 residues. V was shortened by 1 base and J by 3 bases, with 12 bases between the two germline ends. From germline, CDR1 is SEHNR and CDR2 FQNEAQ (reference sequence). For the CDR3, the DNA is TGTGCCAGCAGCTTAGTGGGGGGATCGTACACTGAAGCTTTCTTT. Protein: CASSLVGGSYTEAFF.

This chain links TRBV14 with TRBJ1-1; D is possibly TRBD1 (6 bases). This CDR3 contains 18 residues. CDR1 SGHDN and CDR2 FVKESK come from the germline V gene. V was pared by 3 bases and J by 0 bases, with 20 bases between. The CDR3 coding sequence is TGTGCCAGCAGCCAGCCGGGTCTGCGAACAGGGATGAACACTGAAGCTTTCTTT. Amino acids: CASSQPGLRTGMNTEAFF.

This clone occurred a few times. The rearrangement uses TRBV5-4 and TRBJ2-7, with D maybe TRBD1 (5 bases). CDR1 SGHNT and CDR2 YYREEE come from the germline V gene (reference sequence). The V and J ends lost 1 base and 2 bases respectively, with 7 bases between them. CDR3 length: 13 residues. The CDR3 sequence: CASSLKGTYEQYF. The DNA of the CDR3 is TGTGCCAGCAGCTTGAAGGGGACCTACGAGCAGTACTTC.

V usage is TRBV2 and J usage is TRBJ1-1; D possibly corresponds to TRBD1 (5 bases). With 9 bases removed from V and 2 bases from J, the gap between germline ends came to 10 bases. The germline V gene encodes CDR1 SNHLY and CDR2 FYNNEI. There are 12 residues in the CDR3. The CDR3 coding sequence is TGTGCCAGTTACGGGGGAAACACTGAAGCTTTCTTT. Residues: CASYGGNTEAFF.

The V gene is TRBV9, the J gene TRBJ2-3; D perhaps matches TRBD1 (5 bases). The CDR3 consists of 14 residues. Germline-derived CDR1 and CDR2 are SGDLS and YYNGEE. Trimming cost V 3 bases and J 2 bases, with 10 bases left between them. CDR3 in amino acids: CASSAATDTDTQYF. As DNA, the CDR3 is TGTGCCAGCAGCGCTGCGACAGACACAGATACGCAGTATTTT. Complete variable domain (other parts from reference TRBV9 and TRBJ2-3): DSGVTQTPKHLITATGQRVTLRCSPRSGDLSVYWYQQSLDQGLQFLIQYYNGEERAKGNILERFSAQQFPDLHSELNLSSLELGDSALYFCASSAATDTDTQYFGPGTRLTVL.

DNA of the CDR3: TGTGCCAGCGGGGGGACCCCCTACGAGCAGTACTTC. The encoded protein is CASGGTPYEQYF. The J gene is TRBJ2-5, the V gene TRBV9; D may be TRBD2 (6 bases). With the DNA end fitting TRBJ2-7 better, the J assignment may be wrong. This CDR3 spans 12 amino acids. CDR1 is SGDLS and CDR2 is YYNGEE in the germline V gene.

The rearrangement links TRBV19 to TRBJ2-3; 8 bases align to TRBD1. This CDR3 has 17 amino acids. Per germline, CDR1 LNHDA and CDR2 SQIVND (reference sequence). Trimming at V came to 5 bases and at J to 1 base, leaving 11 bases not matched to a gene. The CDR3 loop is CASSRQGRSLGTDTQYF. The CDR3 coding sequence is TGTGCCAGTAGTCGACAGGGGAGGTCACTGGGCACAGATACGCAGTATTTT.

The chain joins TRBV4-1 to TRBJ2-7, with D possibly being TRBD2 (6 bases). The germline CDR1 and CDR2 sequences are MGHRA and YSYEKL. This CDR3 is 15 amino acids long. Trimming took 4 bases from V and 3 from J, leaving 16 bases between them. CDR3 region: CASSLQPGGGYEQYF. The CDR3 nucleotides are TGCGCCAGCAGCCTTCAACCCGGGGGAGGCTACGAGCAGTACTTC.

The chain employs TRBV14 and TRBJ1-2, with 8 bases that match TRBD1. V lost 4 bases to trimming and J lost 2 bases; unmatched junction nucleotides: 9. This CDR3 has 16 residues. Germline CDR1 reads SGHDN; CDR2 reads FVKESK. The DNA for the CDR3 is TGTGCCAGCAGCCCACTGGACAGGGAGGGGAACTATGGCTACACCTTC. This sequence encodes CASSPLDREGNYGYTF.

Turning to this clone: Compared with germline, one end of the junction differs, possibly owing to a read error. CDR3 sequence reads: CSSSLPRGTFYGYTF. The CDR3 DNA reads as TGTTCCAGCAGCTTACCCCGCGGGACTTTCTATGGCTACACCTTC. The chain links TRBV7-9 to TRBJ1-2, with D possibly matching TRBD1 (5 bases). Germline V gene lookup returns CDR1 SEHNR and CDR2 FQNEAQ (reference sequence). The CDR3 covers 15 residues.

The chain couples TRBV5-1 to TRBJ2-7, with a possible D match to TRBD2 (6 bases). V gave up 5 bases and J gave up 2 bases, with 14 bases separating them. The CDR3 totals 14 residues. CDR1 is SGHRS and CDR2 is YFSETQ in the germline V gene. CDR3 nucleotides: TGCGCCAGCAGGGACTTGTCGGGGGCCTACGAGCAGTACTTC. It is translated as CASRDLSGAYEQYF. Full variable domain (outside the CDR3, taken from reference TRBV5-1 and TRBJ2-7): KAGVTQTPRYLIKTRGQQVTLSCSPISGHRSVSWYQQTPGQGLQFLFEYFSETQRNKGNFPGRFSGRQFSNSRSEMNVSTLELGDSALYLCASRDLSGAYEQYFGPGTRLTVT.